This T cell receptor beta chain was observed in a study of T cells in Graves' hyperthyroidism and ophthalmopathy. In germline, CDR1 is SNHLY, CDR2 FYNNEI. The CDR3 length is 15 residues. Trimming took off 2 bases at V and 2 bases at J, with 12 bases between the two ends. This clonotype was recorded many times. Its matching antigen is unknown. Study-level findings and limits: In the analysis, a 13 V-J model separated ophthalmopathy from stable hyperthyroidism.

What was amplified from RNA transcripts were TCR beta CDR3 regions. TCR CDR3 underwent first-round RT-PCR with the HTBI primer set. TCRdb recomputed calls from the multiplex PCR reads with MiXCR, one row per CDR3 protein. This sample has more than 300,000 distinct CDR3 sequences; about 18% occur once, and the top ten carry 30% to 35%. The TCR was taken from a woman aged 25 to 45 with Graves' hyperthyroidism that later progressed to Graves' ophthalmopathy. Input material: blood. This rearrangement joins TRBV2 to TRBJ2-5; no reliable D call. The CDR3 loop is CASSEIFGQQETQYF. In DNA, the CDR3 is TGTGCCAGCAGTGAAATATTTGGGCAGCAAGAGACCCAGTACTTC.